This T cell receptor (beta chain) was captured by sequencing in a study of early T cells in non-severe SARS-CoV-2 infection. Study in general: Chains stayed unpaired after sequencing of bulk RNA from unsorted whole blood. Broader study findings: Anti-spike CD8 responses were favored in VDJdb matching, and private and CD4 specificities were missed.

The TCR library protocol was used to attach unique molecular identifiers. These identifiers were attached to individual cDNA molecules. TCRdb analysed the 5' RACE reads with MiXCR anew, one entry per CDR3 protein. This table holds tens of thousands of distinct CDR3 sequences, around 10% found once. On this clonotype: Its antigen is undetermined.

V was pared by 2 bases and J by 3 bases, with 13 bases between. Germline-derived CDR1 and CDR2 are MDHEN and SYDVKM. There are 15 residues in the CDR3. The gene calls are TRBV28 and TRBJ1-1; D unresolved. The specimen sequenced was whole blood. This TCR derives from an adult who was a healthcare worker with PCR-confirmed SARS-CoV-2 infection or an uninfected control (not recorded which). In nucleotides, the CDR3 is TGTGCCAGCAGTTTACCCCTGGCTGGGGACACTGAAGCTTTCTTT. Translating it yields CASSLPLAGDTEAFF.